Following are 18 T cell receptor beta chains from one sample sequenced in a study of shared clonotypes between healthy human individuals. Repertoires were generated with immunoSEQ multiplex PCR, while TCRdb's copy carries only in-frame clones and drops some. This sample carries some 2,500,000 clones, 93% of them seen once, and the ten largest clones take approximately 0.36%. The sequenced sample was naive CD4+ T cells from PBMCs. Subset: CD45RA+ positively selected. Receptors were obtained from a man between 18 and 35 years old in good health. Some clones in this sample may be carry-over from other donors' samples.

The chain carries TRBV9 and TRBJ1-2; D uncertain. CDR1 is SGDLS and CDR2 is YYNGEE in the germline V gene. V was trimmed by 0 bases and J by 8 bases, leaving 14 bases between them. The CDR3 has 14 amino acids. CDR3 loop: CASSVGSGPGGYTF. For the CDR3, the DNA is TGTGCCAGCAGCGTAGGATCCGGGCCCGGGGGCTACACCTTC.

A note on this clone: The sample carries other DNA sequences with the same CDR3. The J gene is TRBJ2-7, the V gene TRBV5-1; TRBD2 aligns across 7 bases. This CDR3 spans 14 amino acids. Germline CDR1 SGHRS, CDR2 YFSETQ. Trimming removed 0 bases from V and 4 bases from J; junction bases left unmatched: 4. For the CDR3, the DNA is TGCGCCAGCAGCTTGGAAGCGGGGTCATACGAGCAGTACTTC. It yields the protein CASSLEAGSYEQYF.

The table lists this clone with a count of one. The chain recombines TRBV5-1 with TRBJ1-2; 9 bases are shared with TRBD1. CDR3 length: 16 residues. V trimming: 3 bases; J trimming: 3 bases; junction bases outside the gene matches: 9. Germline lookup yields CDR1 SGHRS and CDR2 YFSETQ. The CDR3 reads CASSSRTGDSDYGYTF. The CDR3 DNA is TGCGCCAGCAGCTCCCGGACAGGGGATTCGGACTATGGCTACACCTTC.

DNA for the CDR3: TGTGCCAGCAGCAAGACAAGCTCCTACGAGCAGTACTTC. This encodes CASSKTSSYEQYF. V and J are TRBV5-8 and TRBJ2-5; D unclear. The J call may be faulty, since TRBJ2-7 better matches the DNA end. This CDR3 comprises 13 residues. Germline loops: CDR1 SGHTS, CDR2 YDEGEE.

This rearrangement joins TRBV28 to TRBJ2-7; 10 bases align to TRBD1. The CDR3 loop spans 16 amino acids. Losses at the gene ends were 3 bases for V and 3 bases for J; bases not matched to a gene: 8. In germline, CDR1 is MDHEN, CDR2 SYDVKM. This chain's CDR3 is CASSLLTRDRGYEQYF. CDR3 bases: TGTGCCAGCAGTTTGCTTACCCGGGACAGGGGCTACGAGCAGTACTTC.

The chain joins TRBV9 to TRBJ2-7; TRBD1 matches at 7 bases. V lost 3 bases and J lost 0; bases outside the gene matches: 3. This CDR3 spans 14 amino acids. CDR1 is SGDLS, CDR2 YYNGEE, per germline. CDR3 amino acids: CASSAGQFSYEQYF. The CDR3 coding sequence is TGTGCCAGCAGCGCGGGACAGTTCTCCTACGAGCAGTACTTC.

As to this clone: Other DNA sequences in this sample translate to the same CDR3. The chain recombines TRBV7-2 with TRBJ2-7; the match to TRBD2 covers 9 bases. There are 15 residues in the CDR3. Germline CDR1 is SGHTA and CDR2 is FQGNSA. Unmatched junction bases numbered 4, after V lost 0 bases and J lost 4 bases. CDR3 bases: TGTGCCAGCAGCTTAGCCGGGACTAGCCCTTACGAGCAGTACTTC. It specifies CASSLAGTSPYEQYF.

V and J are TRBV5-4 and TRBJ1-3; 8 nucleotides line up with TRBD1. V lost 4 bases, J lost 3 bases, and 6 bases stayed unmatched. Germline lookup yields CDR1 SGHNT and CDR2 YYREEE (reference sequence). The CDR3 contains 15 residues. The DNA for the CDR3 is TGTGCCAGCAGCCGCTCAGGGGGCTTTGGAAACACCATATATTTT. Translation: CASSRSGGFGNTIYF.

Of note for this clone: The sample carries other DNA sequences with the same CDR3. The genes are TRBV15 and TRBJ2-1, with 9 bases that match TRBD1. The junction had 4 bases not matched to a gene; V was cut back by 5 bases and J by 2 bases. The germline CDR1 and CDR2 sequences are LNHNV and YYDKDF (reference sequence). The CDR3 totals 15 residues. The CDR3 protein is CATSRRTGAYNEQFF. CDR3 DNA sequence: TGTGCCACCAGCCGACGGACAGGGGCCTACAATGAGCAGTTCTTC.

The V call is TRBV28, the J call TRBJ1-2, with 10 bases matching TRBD1. CDR1 MDHEN and CDR2 SYDVKM come from the germline V gene. This CDR3 is built from 12 residues. V lost 6 bases to trimming and J lost 7 bases; unmatched junction nucleotides: 2. DNA of the CDR3: TGTGCCAGCAGGACAGGGGGCACTGGCTACACCTTC. Encoded protein: CASRTGGTGYTF.

The rearrangement uses TRBV9 and TRBJ1-1, with D perhaps matching TRBD1 (5 bases). Germline loops: CDR1 SGDLS, CDR2 YYNGEE. Trimming cost V 0 bases and J 3 bases, with 21 bases left between them. The CDR3 extends over 18 amino acids. This CDR3 is CASSVDQGAARGHTEAFF. The CDR3, as DNA: TGTGCCAGCAGCGTAGATCAAGGGGCCGCCCGCGGGCACACTGAAGCTTTCTTT.

The chain links TRBV30 to TRBJ2-2; D call uncertain. The V end was cut by 4 bases, the J end by 1 base, with 7 bases between. This CDR3 is 13 amino acids long. Germline V gives CDR1 GTSNPN, CDR2 SVGIG (reference sequence). CDR3: CAWKVQNTGELFF. The CDR3 DNA sequence: TGTGCCTGGAAGGTTCAGAACACCGGGGAGCTGTTTTTT.

The rearrangement links TRBV27 to TRBJ1-2; no clear D gene. V was trimmed by 3 bases and J by 5 bases, leaving 10 bases between them. The CDR3 contains 13 residues. Germline V gives CDR1 MNHEY, CDR2 SMNVEV (reference sequence). The CDR3 region has the DNA TGTGCCAGCAGTTTCGGAAGCTCTTATGGCTACACCTTC. Translation: CASSFGSSYGYTF.

The V gene is TRBV27, the J gene TRBJ1-2, with TRBD1 matching 8 bases. Germline V gives CDR1 MNHEY, CDR2 SMNVEV (reference sequence). The CDR3 length is 16 residues. The ends lost 4 bases at V and 1 base at J; junction bases unmatched: 8. In DNA form, the CDR3 reads TGTGCCAGCAGTTCCCTCGGCGACAGGGGTAACTATGGCTACACCTTC. The encoded protein is CASSSLGDRGNYGYTF.

The CDR3 protein is CASSLPPFRGVDGKLFF. The CDR3 DNA reads TGTGCCAGCAGCTTGCCACCCTTCAGGGGAGTGGATGGAAAACTGTTTTTT. The genes are TRBV5-8 and TRBJ1-4; D is perhaps TRBD1 (6 bases). V was cut by 1 base and J by 10 bases, with 23 bases left in between. The CDR3 contains 17 residues. Germline CDR1 is SGHTS and CDR2 is YDEGEE.

The chain joins TRBV5-1 to TRBJ2-5; TRBD2 matches 15 bases. CDR1 and CDR2 from the germline V gene are SGHRS and YFSETQ. The CDR3 has 16 residues. J lost 4 bases, V lost 6 bases, and 7 bases had no gene match. The CDR3 coding sequence is TGCGCCAGCACTCTAGGGGGACTAGCGGGAGGAGAGACCCAGTACTTC. This translates into CASTLGGLAGGETQYF. Variable domain in full (rest from reference TRBV5-1 and TRBJ2-5): KAGVTQTPRYLIKTRGQQVTLSCSPISGHRSVSWYQQTPGQGLQFLFEYFSETQRNKGNFPGRFSGRQFSNSRSEMNVSTLELGDSALYLCASTLGGLAGGETQYFGPGTRLLVL.

The chain uses TRBV7-9 and TRBJ2-7, with no clear D. Germline CDR1 and CDR2: SEHNR and FQNEAQ (reference sequence). V was trimmed by 3 bases and J by 1 base, leaving 10 bases between them. The CDR3 loop spans 14 amino acids. In DNA, the CDR3 is TGTGCCAGCAGCTTTTCGGCAGCGTCCTACGAGCAGTACTTC. Protein sequence: CASSFSAASYEQYF.

The rearrangement links TRBV7-9 to TRBJ2-2; D is unclear. Germline CDR1 and CDR2: SEHNR and FQNEAQ (reference sequence). The CDR3 is 15 residues long. The V end was cut by 10 bases, the J end by 0 bases, with 15 bases between. The CDR3 is CATQPGPSNTGELFF. The DNA for the CDR3 is TGTGCCACCCAACCGGGTCCGTCGAACACCGGGGAGCTGTTTTTT.